These 15 T cell receptor beta chains came from one sample sequenced in a study of blood T cell repertoires in COVID-19. Using immunoSEQ multiplex PCR, the repertoire was profiled, and TCRdb retains in-frame clones only, with some absent. The sample carries tens of thousands of clones, about 90% recorded once. The specimen sequenced was peripheral blood. Receptor source: a man aged 50 to 59 with active COVID-19.

V usage is TRBV2 and J usage is TRBJ2-7, with 7 bases fitting TRBD1. J lost 2 bases, V lost 5 bases, and 6 bases had no gene match. This CDR3 spans 14 amino acids. Per germline, CDR1 SNHLY and CDR2 FYNNEI. DNA of the CDR3: TGTGCCAGCAGTCTACGGGGACAGACCTACGAGCAGTACTTC. Amino acid sequence: CASSLRGQTYEQYF.

The chain recombines TRBV23-1 with TRBJ2-7; 9 bases match TRBD1. TRBV23-1 is reported as an ORF; its role is uncertain. V lost 3 bases, J lost 5 bases, and 8 bases stayed unmatched. This CDR3 spans 15 amino acids. CDR3 DNA: TGCGCCAGCAGTCATCCACAGGGGGCTTTCGACGAGCAGTACTTC. Residues: CASSHPQGAFDEQYF.

The V gene is TRBV7-2, the J gene TRBJ2-3; D remains unclear. Deletions cut 5 bases from V and 4 bases from J, with 7 bases between. This CDR3 comprises 12 residues. From germline, CDR1 is SGHTA and CDR2 FQGNSA. CDR3 in amino acids: CASSPPSDTQYF. The CDR3 DNA is TGTGCCAGCAGCCCTCCCTCAGATACGCAGTATTTT.

The V gene is TRBV3-1 (or the pseudogene TRBV3-2), the J gene TRBJ1-5, with TRBD1 as a possible D gene (6 bases). Per germline, CDR1 LGHDT and CDR2 YNNKEL (reference sequence). The length of the CDR3 is 18 residues. Trimming took off 3 bases at V and 0 bases at J, with 18 bases between the two ends. CDR3 protein: CASSQGGAVRSSNQPQHF. For the CDR3, the DNA is TGTGCCAGCAGCCAGGGGGGGGCAGTTAGATCTAGCAATCAGCCCCAGCATTTT.

The rearrangement links TRBV6-2 or TRBV6-3 to TRBJ2-1; tentatively, D is TRBD1 (6 bases). Trimming left V 4 bases short and J 10 bases short, with 14 bases between. The CDR3 has 13 amino acids. Looked up from germline, CDR1 is MNHEY and CDR2 is SVGEGT. In DNA form, the CDR3 reads TGTGCCAGCAGTTCAGGGGTAGGAGGAGAGCAGTTCTTC. Encoded protein: CASSSGVGGEQFF.

V usage is TRBV3-1 (or the pseudogene TRBV3-2) and J usage is TRBJ2-1, with D perhaps TRBD2 (5 bases). V was pared by 5 bases and J by 9 bases, with 11 bases between. The germline CDR1 and CDR2 sequences are LGHDT and YNNKEL (reference sequence). This CDR3 has 12 residues. For the CDR3, the DNA is TGTGCCAGCAGCTCTGGGGAGTTTGAGCAGTTCTTC. Residues: CASSSGEFEQFF.

The CDR3 loop is CASSVTTGSTDTQYF. For the CDR3, the DNA is TGTGCCAGCAGCGTAACGACGGGGAGCACAGATACGCAGTATTTT. The chain couples TRBV9 to TRBJ2-3; tentatively, D is TRBD2 (5 bases). There are 15 residues in the CDR3. The V gene lost 1 base and the J gene lost 0 bases, with 9 bases spanning the gap. Germline values: CDR1 SGDLS, CDR2 YYNGEE.

CDR3: CSAREQETQYF. CDR3 coding DNA: TGCAGTGCTAGAGAACAGGAGACCCAGTACTTC. This chain uses TRBV20-1 with TRBJ2-5; D gene ambiguous. Per the germline V gene, CDR1 is DFQATT and CDR2 is SNEGSKA (reference sequence). V lost 0 bases and J 5 bases, leaving 4 bases between the germline ends. The CDR3 sequence is 11 residues long.

The chain links TRBV5-4 to TRBJ2-7, with TRBD1 identical over 10 bases. The germline gives CDR1 SGHNT, CDR2 YYREEE (reference sequence). J gave up 4 bases and V 2 bases, and 6 bases lay outside the gene matches. CDR3 length equals 15 residues. The CDR3 DNA sequence: TGTGCCAGCAGCTTAATGGGGACAGGGGTATACGAGCAGTACTTC. It encodes CASSLMGTGVYEQYF.

The J gene is TRBJ2-1, the V gene TRBV11-2; 8 bases are a match to TRBD2. The CDR3 runs to 15 residues. Germline V gene sequence: CDR1 SGHAT, CDR2 FQNNGV. With V trimmed by 1 base and J by 4 bases, 3 bases remained unmatched. CDR3 protein: CASSLGSGGYNEQFF. CDR3 nucleotides: TGTGCCAGCAGCTTAGGAAGCGGGGGATACAATGAGCAGTTCTTC.

This clone was observed a handful of times. The chain recombines TRBV3-1 (or the pseudogene TRBV3-2) with TRBJ1-3, with D perhaps matching TRBD1 (5 bases). There are 17 residues in the CDR3. The V end was cut by 5 bases, the J end by 0 bases, with 17 bases between. Germline V gene data show CDR1 as LGHDT and CDR2 as YNNKEL (reference sequence). CDR3 DNA: TGTGCCAGCAGCGGTAACCGGGACTGGTACTCTGGAAACACCATATATTTT. The encoded protein is CASSGNRDWYSGNTIYF.

This clone has just one count. The chain employs TRBV10-3 and TRBJ2-2; possibly TRBD2 for D (5 bases). Per germline, CDR1 ENHRY and CDR2 SYGVKD. Trimming removed 4 bases at V and 6 bases at J, with 12 bases between. The CDR3 totals 14 residues. The CDR3 is CAISGSLSAGELFF. The CDR3 DNA follows: TGTGCCATCAGTGGGAGCCTTAGCGCCGGGGAGCTGTTTTTT.

The chain is built from TRBV5-5 and TRBJ1-3; 12 nucleotides match TRBD1. The CDR3 totals 15 residues. Germline loops: CDR1 SGHKS, CDR2 YYEKEE (reference sequence). The J segment lost 5 bases and the V segment lost 5 bases, leaving 5 bases of the junction unmatched. CDR3 region: CASSWGTGGRNTIYF. Written as DNA, the CDR3 is TGTGCCAGCAGTTGGGGGACAGGGGGCAGAAACACCATATATTTT. Using reference TRBV5-5 and TRBJ1-3 for the parts outside the CDR3, the full variable domain is DAGVTQSPTHLIKTRGQQVTLRCSPISGHKSVSWYQQVLGQGPQFIFQYYEKEERGRGNFPDRFSARQFPNYSSELNVNALLLGDSALYLCASSWGTGGRNTIYFGEGSWLTVV.

V is TRBV6-1 and J is TRBJ1-5; TRBD1 might be the D (6 bases). Germline CDR1 and CDR2: MNHNS and SASEGT. V was pared by 2 bases and J by 4 bases, with 15 bases between. The CDR3 is 16 residues long. Written as DNA, the CDR3 is TGTGCCAGCAGTGAATCTCCCCCACAGGGTAATCAGCCCCAGCATTTT. Translated: CASSESPPQGNQPQHF.

V and J are TRBV12-5 and TRBJ1-1; weak D call: TRBD1 (5 bases). V lost 2 bases and J lost 4, with 17 bases in between. Germline V gene sequence: CDR1 LGHNT, CDR2 FRNRAP. This CDR3 is built from 16 residues. The CDR3 DNA reads TGTGCTAGTGGTTTGCCCCTCGGGCAGGGCGTCACTGAAGCTTTCTTT. Its translation is CASGLPLGQGVTEAFF.